These 14 T cell receptor beta chains came from one sample sequenced in a study of blood T cell repertoires in COVID-19. The table came from immunoSEQ multiplex PCR; TCRdb's copy has only in-frame clones and leaves some out. The table records just under 60,000 clones, approximately 80% of them present only once. Source material: peripheral blood. The source is a human donor in a cohort sampled during active COVID-19.

This clone was seen a handful of times. Other nucleotide sequences from this sample produce the same CDR3. This rearrangement joins TRBV2 to TRBJ2-3; TRBD2 matches 8 bases. Per the germline V gene, CDR1 is SNHLY and CDR2 is FYNNEI. This CDR3 comprises 14 residues. After removal of 5 bases from V and 3 bases from J, the junction contained 4 bases not matched to a gene. CDR3 coding DNA: TGTGCCAGCAGTCTTACTAGCGGAACAGATACGCAGTATTTT. Translation gives CASSLTSGTDTQYF.

The V gene is TRBV19, the J gene TRBJ1-1; D remains unclear. There are 13 residues in the CDR3. Germline lookup yields CDR1 LNHDA and CDR2 SQIVND (reference sequence). Deletions cut 3 bases from V and 0 bases from J, with 5 bases between. The CDR3, as DNA: TGTGCCAGTAGTATCACTATGAACACTGAAGCTTTCTTT. Translating gives CASSITMNTEAFF.

This clone was seen a handful of times. The rearrangement uses TRBV3-1 (or the pseudogene TRBV3-2) and TRBJ2-7, with D maybe TRBD2 (6 bases). Trimming removed 6 bases at V and 6 bases at J, with 15 bases between. Per the germline V gene, CDR1 is LGHDT and CDR2 is YNNKEL (reference sequence). This CDR3 has 13 residues. CDR3 in DNA: TGTGCCAGCAGAGACGCGGGAAAGGGCGAGCAGTACTTC. Residues: CASRDAGKGEQYF.

The rearrangement joins TRBV7-5 to TRBJ2-5; the D call of TRBD2 is as the table states it, not checked on the DNA. TRBV7-5 has pseudogene status. The CDR3 consists of 19 residues. The CDR3 DNA is TGTGTCAGAAGCGGTCCCGGGACTTTTGAAAGGGTTAGAGGGGAGACCCAGTACTTC. As protein: CVRSGPGTFERVRGETQYF.

This chain links TRBV10-3 with TRBJ2-1; 11 positions match TRBD2. The junction had 8 bases not matched to a gene; V was cut back by 3 bases and J by 10 bases. Germline V gives CDR1 ENHRY, CDR2 SYGVKD. The CDR3 spans 15 residues. The CDR3 loop reads CAISDPGLAVNEQFF. In DNA form, the CDR3 reads TGTGCCATCAGTGACCCGGGACTAGCGGTGAACGAGCAGTTCTTC.

This sequence joins TRBV10-3 and TRBJ2-7; 8 positions match TRBD1. Germline CDR1 and CDR2: ENHRY and SYGVKD. V was pared by 4 bases and J by 4 bases, with 3 bases of the junction left unmatched. This CDR3 comprises 13 residues. For the CDR3, the DNA is TGTGCCATCAGTGGACAGGGGATGTACGAGCAGTACTTC. Its protein product is CAISGQGMYEQYF.

This sequence joins TRBV24-1 and TRBJ2-7; D remains unclear. Trimming took 3 bases from V and 2 from J, leaving 10 bases between them. Per the germline V gene, CDR1 is KGHDR and CDR2 is SFDVKD. The CDR3 has 14 amino acids. CDR3 loop: CATSDPSPPYEQYF. CDR3 coding DNA: TGTGCCACCAGTGATCCTAGTCCCCCCTACGAGCAGTACTTC.

The rearrangement joins TRBV28 to TRBJ1-2; TRBD1 might be the D (5 bases). CDR1 and CDR2 from the germline V gene are MDHEN and SYDVKM. The CDR3 totals 14 residues. V gave up 6 bases and J gave up 0 bases, with 11 bases separating them. CDR3 amino acids: CASRLQGANYGYTF. CDR3 in DNA: TGTGCCAGCAGGCTTCAGGGCGCTAACTATGGCTACACCTTC.

The rearrangement links TRBV7-2 to TRBJ1-2; 7 bases are shared with TRBD1. Germline assignment: CDR1 SGHTA and CDR2 FQGNSA. The V gene end was trimmed by 5 bases and the J gene end by 0 bases; junction bases not matched to a gene: 15. This CDR3 region has 18 residues. The CDR3 loop is CASSATGTASHANYGYTF. The CDR3 region has the DNA TGTGCCAGCAGCGCTACCGGGACAGCTTCGCACGCTAACTATGGCTACACCTTC.

The chain recombines TRBV28 with TRBJ1-1, with D possibly matching TRBD1 (6 bases). The length of the CDR3 is 14 residues. The germline CDR1 and CDR2 sequences are MDHEN and SYDVKM. V was pared by 8 bases and J by 6 bases, with 19 bases between. The CDR3 bases are TGTGCCAGCCTATACAGGGATGGGCTATCTGAAGCTTTCTTT. Amino acids: CASLYRDGLSEAFF. Based on the CDR3 plus reference TRBV28 and TRBJ1-1, the full variable domain is DVKVTQSSRYLVKRTGEKVFLECVQDMDHENMFWYRQDPGLGLRLIYFSYDVKMKEKGDIPEGYSVSREKKERFSLILESASTNQTSMYLCASLYRDGLSEAFFGQGTRLTVV.

The chain uses TRBV5-4 and TRBJ2-2; D not certain. The CDR3 length is 15 residues. V was trimmed by 0 bases and J by 4 bases, leaving 10 bases between them. Germline V CDR1 and CDR2: SGHNT, YYREEE (reference sequence). CDR3 sequence: CASSLAGRSTGELFF. The CDR3 region has the DNA TGTGCCAGCAGCTTGGCCGGCCGGAGCACCGGGGAGCTGTTTTTT. Together with reference TRBV5-4 and TRBJ2-2, the CDR3 gives the full variable domain: ETGVTQSPTHLIKTRGQQVTLRCSSQSGHNTVSWYQQALGQGPQFIFQYYREEENGRGNFPPRFSGLQFPNYSSELNVNALELDDSALYLCASSLAGRSTGELFFGEGSRLTVL.

The rearrangement joins TRBV6-5 to TRBJ2-5, with a weak D call TRBD1 (5 bases). The CDR3 contains 14 residues. From germline, CDR1 is MNHEY and CDR2 SVGAGI. V lost 8 bases to trimming and J lost 0 bases, with 13 bases between them. The CDR3 sequence is CASGAGLDQETQYF. CDR3 DNA sequence: TGTGCCAGCGGGGCAGGGCTGGACCAAGAGACCCAGTACTTC.

V gene TRBV5-1 combines with J gene TRBJ2-2, with 8 bases that match TRBD2. The junction had 11 bases not matched to a gene; V was cut back by 2 bases and J by 5 bases. Germline CDR1 and CDR2: SGHRS and YFSETQ. The CDR3 sequence is 17 residues long. The CDR3 sequence: CASSFTSGARRTGELFF. CDR3 sequence (DNA): TGCGCCAGCAGCTTTACTAGCGGCGCGCGGAGGACCGGGGAGCTGTTTTTT.

This rearrangement joins TRBV7-6 to TRBJ2-5; 13 positions agree with TRBD2. The V segment lost 5 bases and the J segment 5 bases; nucleotides outside the gene matches: 11. Germline V gene lookup returns CDR1 SGHVS and CDR2 FNYEAQ. The CDR3 has 17 amino acids. The CDR3 nucleotides are TGTGCCAGCAGCCTGGGACTAGCGGGAACGGGAGGTGAGACCCAGTACTTC. It encodes CASSLGLAGTGGETQYF.